This T cell receptor (beta chain) was obtained from a study of identical twins. The study, taken as a whole, reports: Modelling approaches yielded underestimates of out-of-frame TCR alpha sharing between monozygotic twins. For out-of-frame beta sequences, excess twin sharing was weaker.

The CDR3 covers 16 residues. Looked up from germline, CDR1 is ENHRY and CDR2 is SYGVKD. Losses at the gene ends were 6 bases for V and 0 bases for J; bases not matched to a gene: 5. TCRdb recomputed calls from the 5' RACE reads with MiXCR, one row per CDR3 protein. This table holds about 890,000 distinct CDR3 sequences, 9% to 15% found once. A few counts support this clonotype. The antigen remains unidentified. These same records also appear under a second study, on yellow fever vaccine responses in identical twins.

This TCR came from a young woman in good health. J is TRBJ2-6 and V is TRBV10-3; TRBD1 matches at 7 bases. Sequenced sample: PBMCs. CDR3 amino acids: CAISMGQTSGANVLTF. CDR3 nucleotide sequence: TGTGCCATCAGCATGGGACAGACCTCTGGGGCCAACGTCCTGACTTTC.